Listed below are T cell receptor beta chains from one sample, sequenced in a study of T cells in Graves' hyperthyroidism and ophthalmopathy. TCRdb recomputed calls from the multiplex PCR reads with MiXCR, one row per CDR3 protein. The sample holds around 600,000 distinct CDR3 sequences, more than 14% seen once. Sequenced sample: blood. These receptors all come from a woman aged 45 to 65 with Graves' ophthalmopathy. Each CDR3 is given with its conserved first and last residue. A D gene is named only where the DNA matches it firmly. Not all rows give a size; the values are once, few, many and, for expanded clones, a class.

J gene: TRBJ2-2; D gene: -; V gene: TRBV6-6; clone size: many; CDR3 protein: CASSYPPGGRSKELFF; CDR3 DNA: TGTGCCAGCAGTTACCCACCCGGGGGCCGCTCCAAAGAGCTGTTTTTT
J gene: TRBJ1-4; D gene: -; V gene: TRBV27; clone size: -; CDR3 protein: CASSLSRGFNEKLFF; CDR3 DNA: TGTGCCAGCAGTTTATCCCGGGGGTTTAATGAAAAACTGTTTTTT
J gene: TRBJ1-1; D gene: -; V gene: TRBV13; clone size: many; CDR3 protein: CASSLAASGGFF; CDR3 DNA: TGTGCCAGCAGCTTAGCTGCCTCTGGGGGTTTCTTT
J gene: TRBJ1-2; D gene: -; V gene: TRBV12-3/TRBV12-4; clone size: -; CDR3 protein: CASSLTAGVNYGYTF; CDR3 DNA: TGTGCCAGCAGTTTAACGGCAGGGGTGAACTATGGCTACACCTTC
J gene: TRBJ1-1; D gene: -; V gene: TRBV20-1; clone size: many; CDR3 protein: CSAQRDRNTEAFF; CDR3 DNA: TGCAGTGCGCAAAGAGACAGAAACACTGAAGCTTTCTTT
J gene: TRBJ2-2; D gene: -; V gene: TRBV24-1; clone size: -; CDR3 protein: CATSDSRDTLTGELFF; CDR3 DNA: TGTGCCACCAGTGATTCCCGGGACACCCTCACCGGGGAGCTGTTTTTT
J gene: TRBJ2-7; D gene: -; V gene: TRBV28; clone size: many; CDR3 protein: CASSLQDYEQYF; CDR3 DNA: TGTGCCAGCAGTTTACAGGACTACGAGCAGTACTTC
J gene: TRBJ2-1; D gene: -; V gene: TRBV5-6; clone size: -; CDR3 protein: CASSLMRGGSYNEQFF; CDR3 DNA: TGTGCCAGCAGCCTCATGAGGGGGGGATCCTACAATGAGCAGTTCTTC
J gene: TRBJ2-2; D gene: TRBD2; V gene: TRBV4-1; clone size: -; CDR3 protein: CASNLVAGSHTGELFF; CDR3 DNA: TGCGCCAGCAACCTAGTAGCGGGATCACACACCGGGGAGCTGTTTTTT
J gene: TRBJ2-3; D gene: -; V gene: TRBV29-1; clone size: -; CDR3 protein: CSVVISGGSTDTQYF; CDR3 DNA: TGCAGCGTTGTAATTTCAGGAGGTAGCACAGATACGCAGTATTTT
J gene: TRBJ2-7; D gene: TRBD2; V gene: TRBV7-2; clone size: -; CDR3 protein: CASSLSAGGPMDEQYF; CDR3 DNA: TGTGCCAGCAGCTTAAGTGCGGGAGGGCCGATGGACGAGCAGTACTTC
J gene: TRBJ2-6; D gene: -; V gene: TRBV4-1; clone size: -; CDR3 protein: CASSQVSRSSGADVLTF; CDR3 DNA: TGCGCCAGCAGCCAAGTTAGTCGGAGCTCTGGGGCCGACGTCCTGACTTTC
J gene: TRBJ2-1; D gene: TRBD2; V gene: TRBV6-6; clone size: -; CDR3 protein: CASSYPRGAGVSYNEQFF; CDR3 DNA: TGTGCCAGCAGTTACCCTAGAGGAGCGGGAGTCTCCTACAATGAGCAGTTCTTC
J gene: TRBJ2-1; D gene: -; V gene: TRBV11-3; clone size: many; CDR3 protein: CASSPRTMDEQFF; CDR3 DNA: TGTGCCAGCAGCCCACGGACTATGGATGAGCAGTTCTTC
J gene: TRBJ2-7; D gene: -; V gene: TRBV28; clone size: many; CDR3 protein: CASRSGHYEQYF; CDR3 DNA: TGTGCCAGCAGAAGCGGTCACTACGAGCAGTACTTC
J gene: TRBJ2-2; D gene: TRBD1; V gene: TRBV27; clone size: many; CDR3 protein: CASSPNTGAVTGELFF; CDR3 DNA: TGTGCCAGCAGTCCTAATACAGGGGCGGTCACCGGGGAGCTGTTTTTT
J gene: TRBJ2-1; D gene: TRBD2; V gene: TRBV27; clone size: -; CDR3 protein: CASSLRTSDFISSYNEQFF; CDR3 DNA: TGTGCCAGCAGTTTGCGGACTAGCGACTTCATTAGCTCCTACAATGAGCAGTTCTTC
J gene: TRBJ1-2; D gene: -; V gene: TRBV9; clone size: few; CDR3 protein: CASGVEDTVYGYTF; CDR3 DNA: TGTGCCAGCGGCGTAGAGGACACCGTCTATGGCTACACCTTC
J gene: TRBJ1-1; D gene: -; V gene: TRBV28; clone size: many; CDR3 protein: CASSFGAEAFF; CDR3 DNA: TGTGCCAGCAGTTTTGGGGCTGAAGCTTTCTTT
J gene: TRBJ2-2; D gene: -; V gene: TRBV5-1; clone size: many; CDR3 protein: CASRPLAPGELFF; CDR3 DNA: TGCGCCAGCAGACCTCTAGCTCCCGGGGAGCTGTTTTTT
J gene: TRBJ2-3; D gene: TRBD2; V gene: TRBV20-1; clone size: -; CDR3 protein: CSVASGSTDTQYF; CDR3 DNA: TGCAGTGTGGCTAGCGGGAGCACAGATACGCAGTATTTT
J gene: TRBJ2-1; D gene: TRBD1; V gene: TRBV20-1; clone size: many; CDR3 protein: CSARQGAGEQFF; CDR3 DNA: TGCAGTGCAAGACAGGGGGCAGGTGAGCAGTTCTTC
J gene: TRBJ1-4; D gene: -; V gene: TRBV11-2; clone size: -; CDR3 protein: CASSLAQGSYMEKLFF; CDR3 DNA: TGTGCCAGCAGCTTAGCCCAAGGGAGCTACATGGAAAAACTGTTTTTT
J gene: TRBJ2-7; D gene: -; V gene: TRBV30; clone size: -; CDR3 protein: CAWSRDVSYEQYF; CDR3 DNA: TGTGCCTGGAGTAGGGACGTCTCCTACGAGCAGTACTTC
J gene: TRBJ2-1; D gene: -; V gene: TRBV10-3; clone size: -; CDR3 protein: CAARDSVYNEQFF; CDR3 DNA: TGTGCCGCCCGGGATAGCGTCTACAATGAGCAGTTCTTC
J gene: TRBJ2-7; D gene: TRBD1; V gene: TRBV11-3; clone size: many; CDR3 protein: CASSFDRGLDEQYF; CDR3 DNA: TGTGCCAGCAGCTTCGACAGGGGGCTGGACGAGCAGTACTTC
J gene: TRBJ2-1; D gene: TRBD2; V gene: TRBV6-1; clone size: many; CDR3 protein: CASSVATSGLYNEQFF; CDR3 DNA: TGTGCCAGCAGTGTTGCGACTAGCGGGCTATACAATGAGCAGTTCTTC
J gene: TRBJ2-7; D gene: -; V gene: TRBV20-1; clone size: -; CDR3 protein: CSADLSGREEQYF; CDR3 DNA: TGCAGTGCTGATTTGAGCGGACGGGAAGAGCAGTACTTC
J gene: TRBJ2-1; D gene: TRBD2; V gene: TRBV9; clone size: many; CDR3 protein: CASSVAAGVLNEQFF; CDR3 DNA: TGTGCCAGCAGCGTAGCAGCGGGAGTGCTGAATGAGCAGTTCTTC
J gene: TRBJ1-1; D gene: -; V gene: TRBV18; clone size: many; CDR3 protein: CASSGTVNTEAFF; CDR3 DNA: TGTGCCAGCTCCGGGACGGTGAACACTGAAGCTTTCTTT
J gene: TRBJ2-3; D gene: -; V gene: TRBV30; clone size: few; CDR3 protein: CAWSLWTVTPGLNTDTQYF; CDR3 DNA: TGTGCCTGGAGTCTTTGGACAGTAACTCCCGGACTAAACACAGATACGCAGTATTTT
J gene: TRBJ2-3; D gene: -; V gene: TRBV28; clone size: few; CDR3 protein: CASSLSGYGTDTQYF; CDR3 DNA: TGTGCCAGCAGTTTAAGCGGGTACGGCACAGATACGCAGTATTTT
J gene: TRBJ2-2; D gene: TRBD1; V gene: TRBV11-3; clone size: many; CDR3 protein: CASSPGQGADGELFF; CDR3 DNA: TGTGCCAGCAGCCCAGGACAGGGGGCTGACGGGGAGCTGTTTTTT
J gene: TRBJ2-7; D gene: TRBD2; V gene: TRBV12-3/TRBV12-4; clone size: once; CDR3 protein: CASTPGLAGGEVANEQYF; CDR3 DNA: TGTGCCAGCACCCCGGGACTAGCGGGAGGTGAAGTTGCGAACGAGCAGTACTTC
J gene: TRBJ2-7; D gene: -; V gene: TRBV5-1; clone size: many; CDR3 protein: CASREQTLPYEQYF; CDR3 DNA: TGCGCCAGCCGAGAACAGACACTCCCCTACGAGCAGTACTTC
J gene: TRBJ2-3; D gene: -; V gene: TRBV28; clone size: many; CDR3 protein: CASSFGQRRSSDTQYF; CDR3 DNA: TGTGCCAGCAGTTTTGGGCAGCGAAGGTCTAGCGATACGCAGTATTTT
J gene: TRBJ2-1; D gene: -; V gene: TRBV20-1; clone size: -; CDR3 protein: CSAKAVGVNKNEQFF; CDR3 DNA: TGCAGTGCGAAAGCGGTGGGAGTCAATAAGAATGAGCAGTTCTTC
J gene: TRBJ1-1; D gene: -; V gene: TRBV30; clone size: many; CDR3 protein: CAWAQGVPEAFF; CDR3 DNA: TGTGCCTGGGCACAAGGGGTGCCTGAAGCTTTCTTT
J gene: TRBJ2-4; D gene: TRBD2; V gene: TRBV11-2; clone size: few; CDR3 protein: CASSTGGVGPKNIQYF; CDR3 DNA: TGTGCCAGCAGCACGGGGGGGGTGGGGCCCAAAAACATTCAGTACTTC
J gene: TRBJ2-1; D gene: -; V gene: TRBV7-8; clone size: many; CDR3 protein: CASSPLALRAYNEQFF; CDR3 DNA: TGTGCCAGCAGCCCTTTAGCTCTCAGGGCCTACAATGAGCAGTTCTTC
J gene: TRBJ2-7; D gene: TRBD2; V gene: TRBV19; clone size: many; CDR3 protein: CASSIAREAEQYF; CDR3 DNA: TGTGCCAGTAGTATAGCGCGGGAGGCCGAGCAGTACTTC
J gene: TRBJ2-1; D gene: -; V gene: TRBV5-8; clone size: many; CDR3 protein: CASSPTGSAGYNEQFF; CDR3 DNA: TGTGCCAGCAGCCCTACAGGGTCGGCGGGCTACAATGAGCAGTTCTTC
J gene: TRBJ2-1; D gene: TRBD2; V gene: TRBV9; clone size: -; CDR3 protein: CASSVTGLADKEQFF; CDR3 DNA: TGTGCCAGCAGCGTAACGGGACTAGCGGACAAAGAGCAGTTCTTC
J gene: TRBJ2-5; D gene: TRBD2; V gene: TRBV20-1; clone size: many; CDR3 protein: CSARPAGQETQYF; CDR3 DNA: TGCAGTGCTAGACCAGCGGGACAAGAGACCCAGTACTTC
J gene: TRBJ2-1; D gene: TRBD1; V gene: TRBV7-9; clone size: many; CDR3 protein: CASSSHSGTGLGNEQFF; CDR3 DNA: TGTGCCAGCAGCTCCCACTCGGGGACAGGGTTGGGCAATGAGCAGTTCTTC
J gene: TRBJ2-1; D gene: -; V gene: TRBV10-3; clone size: -; CDR3 protein: CAISGLEEQFF; CDR3 DNA: TGTGCCATCAGTGGATTGGAGGAGCAGTTCTTC
J gene: TRBJ1-2; D gene: -; V gene: TRBV28; clone size: many; CDR3 protein: CASSFRGGRRAYGYTF; CDR3 DNA: TGTGCCAGCAGTTTTAGAGGGGGACGAAGGGCTTATGGCTACACCTTC
J gene: TRBJ2-4; D gene: TRBD2; V gene: TRBV2; clone size: many; CDR3 protein: CASNPGLGKNIQYF; CDR3 DNA: TGTGCCAGCAACCCGGGACTAGGCAAAAACATTCAGTACTTC
J gene: TRBJ2-5; D gene: TRBD2; V gene: TRBV5-6; clone size: few; CDR3 protein: CASSLLLGLAGVETQYF; CDR3 DNA: TGTGCCAGCAGCTTACTTTTAGGACTAGCGGGAGTCGAGACCCAGTACTTC
J gene: TRBJ2-7; D gene: TRBD2; V gene: TRBV20-1; clone size: many; CDR3 protein: CSARHSGGEQYF; CDR3 DNA: TGCAGTGCTAGGCATTCGGGGGGTGAGCAGTACTTC
J gene: TRBJ2-5; D gene: -; V gene: TRBV20-1; clone size: -; CDR3 protein: CSASEGPGRETQYF; CDR3 DNA: TGCAGTGCTAGTGAGGGACCCGGACGAGAGACCCAGTACTTC
J gene: TRBJ2-5; D gene: -; V gene: TRBV4-1; clone size: -; CDR3 protein: CASSQDRGAWGLQYF; CDR3 DNA: TGCGCCAGCAGCCAAGATAGGGGCGCTTGGGGACTTCAGTACTTC
J gene: TRBJ1-1; D gene: TRBD1; V gene: TRBV19; clone size: many; CDR3 protein: CASSFGTGGMNTEAFF; CDR3 DNA: TGTGCCAGTAGTTTCGGGACAGGGGGCATGAACACTGAAGCTTTCTTT
J gene: TRBJ1-6; D gene: TRBD1; V gene: TRBV27; clone size: few; CDR3 protein: CASSSTGSNSPLHF; CDR3 DNA: TGTGCCAGCAGTTCGACAGGGAGTAATTCACCCCTCCACTTT
J gene: TRBJ2-2; D gene: TRBD2; V gene: TRBV24-1; clone size: -; CDR3 protein: CATSDPTSGGNTGELFF; CDR3 DNA: TGTGCCACCAGTGATCCGACTAGCGGGGGGAACACCGGGGAGCTGTTTTTT